This passage covers 12 T cell receptor beta chains from one sample sequenced in a study of T cell changes during pregnancy in multiple sclerosis. Data came from immunoSEQ multiplex PCR; TCRdb stores just in-frame clones and leaves some out. The sample has 45,000 to 60,000 clones, nearly 95% seen once; the top ten hold about 0.61%. The source was CD4+ T cells from peripheral blood mononuclear cells, collected after pregnancy. Source of these receptors: a female donor in good health, enrolled as a control in a pregnancy study.

The chain is built from TRBV29-1 and TRBJ2-1; the match to TRBD2 covers 9 bases. CDR3 length: 13 amino acids. Germline V gives CDR1 SQVTM, CDR2 ANQGSEA. The junction had 11 bases not matched to a gene; V was cut back by 5 bases and J by 12 bases. CDR3 sequence (DNA): TGCAGCGTTTTGGGCGGGAGGGGGTTAGGGCAGTTCTTC. It specifies CSVLGGRGLGQFF.

The chain employs TRBV9 and TRBJ1-5; the D is unclear. Trimming removed 4 bases at V and 6 bases at J, with 14 bases between. This CDR3 comprises 14 residues. Per the germline V gene, CDR1 is SGDLS and CDR2 is YYNGEE. CDR3 in DNA: TGTGCCAGCAGCTCCCACTGGGGAGGTCAGCCCCAGCATTTT. Encoded protein: CASSSHWGGQPQHF.

This chain links TRBV2 with TRBJ2-1, with 9 bases aligning to TRBD2. Germline V lookup: CDR1 SNHLY, CDR2 FYNNEI. V was clipped by 11 bases and J by 4 bases; unmatched bases: 9. The CDR3 covers 14 residues. The CDR3 bases are TGTGCCGAGGCGGGGGGGCTGGGATACAATGAGCAGTTCTTC. This sequence encodes CAEAGGLGYNEQFF.

The chain recombines TRBV15 with TRBJ2-6; 7 nucleotides line up with TRBD2. The CDR3 totals 16 residues. Germline V gives CDR1 LNHNV, CDR2 YYDKDF (reference sequence). Trimming removed 0 bases from V and 3 bases from J; junction bases left unmatched: 2. In DNA, the CDR3 is TGTGCCACCAGCAGAGAGGGGGGGGTTGGGGCCAACGTCCTGACTTTC. This sequence encodes CATSREGGVGANVLTF.

The chain combines TRBV28 with TRBJ2-7; 8 bases fit TRBD2. V trimming: 3 bases; J trimming: 4 bases; junction bases outside the gene matches: 5. CDR3 length: 14 residues. Germline assignment: CDR1 MDHEN and CDR2 SYDVKM. CDR3 bases: TGTGCCAGCAGTTTCCCCCCGGGAGGGTACGAGCAGTACTTC. Its translation: CASSFPPGGYEQYF. Looking up the rest from reference TRBV28 and TRBJ2-7 gives the full variable domain: DVKVTQSSRYLVKRTGEKVFLECVQDMDHENMFWYRQDPGLGLRLIYFSYDVKMKEKGDIPEGYSVSREKKERFSLILESASTNQTSMYLCASSFPPGGYEQYFGPGTRLTVT.

This chain connects TRBV6-6 to TRBJ1-2; D is undetermined. Trimming cost V 6 bases and J 2 bases, with 10 bases left between them. The germline gives CDR1 MNHNY, CDR2 SVGAGI (reference sequence). The CDR3 contains 13 residues. CDR3 sequence (DNA): TGTGCCAGCAGCCCCGGGGTGAACTATGGCTACACCTTC. Translated, it gives CASSPGVNYGYTF.

For this clone: Other DNA sequences in this sample translate to the same CDR3. The chain joins TRBV7-2 to TRBJ2-5, with a possible D match to TRBD2 (6 bases). Germline V lookup: CDR1 SGHTA, CDR2 FQGNSA. The germline V and J ends were trimmed by 0 bases and 4 bases, with 6 bases remaining between them. The CDR3 spans 13 residues. The CDR3 DNA follows: TGTGCCAGCAGCTTAGCCGGGGGAGAGACCCAGTACTTC. This encodes CASSLAGGETQYF.

The V and J genes are TRBV5-1 and TRBJ2-1; D is perhaps TRBD2 (5 bases). The germline V and J ends were trimmed by 0 bases and 9 bases, with 16 bases remaining between them. Germline-derived CDR1 and CDR2 are SGHRS and YFSETQ. This CDR3 is built from 15 residues. The CDR3 loop is CASSLAGVESLEQFF. The CDR3 bases are TGCGCCAGCAGCTTGGCCGGGGTAGAATCTCTTGAGCAGTTCTTC.

The CDR3 DNA reads as TGTGCCAGCAGTGATGGATGGACTGGCCGCTCTGGGGCCAACGTCCTGACTTTC. Translation: CASSDGWTGRSGANVLTF. The rearrangement uses TRBV6-1 and TRBJ2-6; D is possibly TRBD2 (5 bases). The CDR3 covers 18 residues. Trimming removed 3 bases from V and 0 bases from J, with 15 bases in between. The germline gives CDR1 MNHNS, CDR2 SASEGT.

This chain links TRBV5-1 with TRBJ1-2; weak D call: TRBD1 (6 bases). With 4 bases removed from V and 0 bases from J, the gap between germline ends came to 16 bases. There are 16 residues in the CDR3. CDR1 and CDR2 (germline): SGHRS, YFSETQ. The CDR3 spells CASSPIDRPSNYGYTF. In DNA form, the CDR3 reads TGCGCCAGCAGCCCCATCGACAGGCCATCTAACTATGGCTACACCTTC.

This rearrangement joins TRBV28 to TRBJ2-5; tentatively, D is TRBD2 (5 bases). V lost 3 bases and J lost 9, with 14 bases in between. The germline V gene encodes CDR1 MDHEN and CDR2 SYDVKM. The CDR3 loop spans 13 amino acids. CDR3 coding DNA: TGTGCCAGCAGTTTGCCCGGTGTGGAGGCCCAGTACTTC. This sequence encodes CASSLPGVEAQYF.

The chain carries TRBV5-1 and TRBJ2-7; weak D call: TRBD1 (6 bases). From germline, CDR1 is SGHRS and CDR2 YFSETQ. CDR3 length: 13 amino acids. V was cut by 7 bases and J by 3 bases, with 14 bases left in between. CDR3 DNA: TGCGCCAGCGCCCGACAGGAGGACTACGAGCAGTACTTC. Translating it yields CASARQEDYEQYF.